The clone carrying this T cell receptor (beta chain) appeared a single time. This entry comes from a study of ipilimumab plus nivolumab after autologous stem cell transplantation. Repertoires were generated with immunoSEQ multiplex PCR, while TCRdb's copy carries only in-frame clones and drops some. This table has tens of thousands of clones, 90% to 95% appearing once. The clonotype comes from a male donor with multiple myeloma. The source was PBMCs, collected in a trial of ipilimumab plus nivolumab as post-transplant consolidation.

The CDR3 DNA is TGTGCCAGCAGCTTATGGCGGGGATCCTCCTACAATGAGCAGTTCTTC. Protein: CASSLWRGSSYNEQFF. V is TRBV7-6 and J is TRBJ2-1; D is possibly TRBD2 (6 bases). This CDR3 has 16 residues. The V gene lost 2 bases and the J gene lost 0 bases, with 11 bases spanning the gap. Per germline, CDR1 SGHVS and CDR2 FNYEAQ. The full variable domain, its missing parts supplied by reference TRBV7-6 and TRBJ2-1, is GAGVSQSPRYKVTKRGQDVALRCDPISGHVSLYWYRQALGQGPEFLTYFNYEAQQDKSGLPNDRFSAERPEGSISTLTIQRTEQRDSAMYRCASSLWRGSSYNEQFFGPGTRLTVL.